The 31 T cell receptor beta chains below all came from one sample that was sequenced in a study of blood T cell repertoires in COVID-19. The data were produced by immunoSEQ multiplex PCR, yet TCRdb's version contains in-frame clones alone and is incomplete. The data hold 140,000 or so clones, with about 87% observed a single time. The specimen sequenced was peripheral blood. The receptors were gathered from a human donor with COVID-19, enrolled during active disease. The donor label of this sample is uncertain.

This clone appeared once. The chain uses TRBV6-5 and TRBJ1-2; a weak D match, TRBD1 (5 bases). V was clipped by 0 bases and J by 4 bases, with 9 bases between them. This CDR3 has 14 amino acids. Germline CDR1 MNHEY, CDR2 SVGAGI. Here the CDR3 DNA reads TGTGCCAGCAGTTACTCAGACAGAGCCTATGGCTACACCTTC. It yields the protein CASSYSDRAYGYTF.

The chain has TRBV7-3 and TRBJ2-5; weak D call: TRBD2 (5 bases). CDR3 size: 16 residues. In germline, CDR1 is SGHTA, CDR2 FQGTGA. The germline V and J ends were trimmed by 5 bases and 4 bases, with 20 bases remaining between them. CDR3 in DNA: TGTGCCAGCAGCCCCGGACTTGGATATGGTATAGAGACCCAGTACTTC. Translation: CASSPGLGYGIETQYF.

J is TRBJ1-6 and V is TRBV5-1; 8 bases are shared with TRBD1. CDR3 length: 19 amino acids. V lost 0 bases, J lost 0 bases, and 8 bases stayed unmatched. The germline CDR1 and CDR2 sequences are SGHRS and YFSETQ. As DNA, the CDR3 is TGCGCCAGCAGCTTGGTGGGGACAGGCGCCAGCTCCTATAATTCACCCCTCCACTTT. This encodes CASSLVGTGASSYNSPLHF. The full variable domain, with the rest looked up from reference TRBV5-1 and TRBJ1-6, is KAGVTQTPRYLIKTRGQQVTLSCSPISGHRSVSWYQQTPGQGLQFLFEYFSETQRNKGNFPGRFSGRQFSNSRSEMNVSTLELGDSALYLCASSLVGTGASSYNSPLHFGNGTRLTVT.

CDR3 loop: CASSPGPLQGQNGYTF. The CDR3 DNA follows: TGTGCCAGCAGCCCTGGACCGCTTCAGGGGCAGAATGGCTACACCTTC. This chain joins TRBV3-1 (or the pseudogene TRBV3-2) and TRBJ1-2, with D possibly matching TRBD1 (6 bases). CDR3 length: 16 residues. Germline CDR1 LGHDT, CDR2 YNNKEL (reference sequence). Trimming cost V 4 bases and J 6 bases, with 21 bases left between them.

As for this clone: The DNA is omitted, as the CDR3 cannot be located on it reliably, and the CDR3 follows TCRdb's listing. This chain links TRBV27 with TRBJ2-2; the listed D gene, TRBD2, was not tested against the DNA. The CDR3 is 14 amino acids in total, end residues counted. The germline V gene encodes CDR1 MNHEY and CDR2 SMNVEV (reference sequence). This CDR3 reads CASSSSLDPGELFF.

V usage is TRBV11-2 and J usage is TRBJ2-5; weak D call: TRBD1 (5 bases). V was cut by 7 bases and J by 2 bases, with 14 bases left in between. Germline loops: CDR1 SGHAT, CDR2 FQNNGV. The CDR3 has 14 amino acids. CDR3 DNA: TGTGCCAGCACCCCCTTGGGGCTTCAAGAGACCCAGTACTTC. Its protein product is CASTPLGLQETQYF.

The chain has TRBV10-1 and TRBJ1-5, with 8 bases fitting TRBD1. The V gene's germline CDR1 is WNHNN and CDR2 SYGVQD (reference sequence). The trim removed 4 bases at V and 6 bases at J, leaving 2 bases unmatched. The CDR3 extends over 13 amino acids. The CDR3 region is CASSAGGVQPQHF. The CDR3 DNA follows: TGCGCCAGCAGTGCAGGGGGCGTTCAGCCCCAGCATTTT.

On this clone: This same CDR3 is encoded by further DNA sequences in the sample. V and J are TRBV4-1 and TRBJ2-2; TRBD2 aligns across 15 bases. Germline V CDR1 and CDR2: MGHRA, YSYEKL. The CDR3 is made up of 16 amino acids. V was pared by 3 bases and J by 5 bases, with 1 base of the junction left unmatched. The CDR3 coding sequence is TGCGCCAGCAGCCAGGGACTAGCGGGAGGAACCGGGGAGCTGTTTTTT. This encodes CASSQGLAGGTGELFF.

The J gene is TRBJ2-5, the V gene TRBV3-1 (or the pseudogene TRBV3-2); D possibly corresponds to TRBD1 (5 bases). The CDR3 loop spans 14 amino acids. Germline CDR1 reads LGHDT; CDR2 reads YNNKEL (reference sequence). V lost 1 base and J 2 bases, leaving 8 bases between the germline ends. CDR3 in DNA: TGTGCCAGCAGCCAAGGGGGCGTTCAAGAGACCCAGTACTTC. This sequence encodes CASSQGGVQETQYF.

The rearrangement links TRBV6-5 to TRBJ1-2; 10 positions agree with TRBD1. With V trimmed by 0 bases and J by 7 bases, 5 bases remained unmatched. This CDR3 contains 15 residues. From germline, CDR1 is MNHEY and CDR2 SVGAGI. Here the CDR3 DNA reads TGTGCCAGCAGTTACTCCCGGACAGGGGGTGGTGGCTACACCTTC. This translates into CASSYSRTGGGGYTF.

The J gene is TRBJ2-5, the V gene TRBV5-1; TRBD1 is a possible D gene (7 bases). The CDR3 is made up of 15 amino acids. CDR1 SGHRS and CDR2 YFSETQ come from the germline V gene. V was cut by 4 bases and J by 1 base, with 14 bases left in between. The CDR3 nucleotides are TGCGCCAGCAGCCAGGGGGGACATCCCCAAGAGACCCAGTACTTC. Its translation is CASSQGGHPQETQYF. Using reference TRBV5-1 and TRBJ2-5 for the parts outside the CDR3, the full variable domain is KAGVTQTPRYLIKTRGQQVTLSCSPISGHRSVSWYQQTPGQGLQFLFEYFSETQRNKGNFPGRFSGRQFSNSRSEMNVSTLELGDSALYLCASSQGGHPQETQYFGPGTRLLVL.

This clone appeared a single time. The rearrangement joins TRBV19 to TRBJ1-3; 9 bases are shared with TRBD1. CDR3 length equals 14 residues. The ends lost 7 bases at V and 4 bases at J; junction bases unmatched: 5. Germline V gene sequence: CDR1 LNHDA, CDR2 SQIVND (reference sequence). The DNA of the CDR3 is TGTGCCAGTAACAGGGGGCAACCGGGAAACACCATATATTTT. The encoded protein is CASNRGQPGNTIYF.

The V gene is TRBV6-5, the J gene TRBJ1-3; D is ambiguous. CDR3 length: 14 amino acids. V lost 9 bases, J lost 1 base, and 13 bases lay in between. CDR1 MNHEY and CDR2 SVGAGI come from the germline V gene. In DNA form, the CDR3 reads TGTGCCAGTTCCGGTGTAGTTTCTGGAAACACCATATATTTT. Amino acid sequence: CASSGVVSGNTIYF.

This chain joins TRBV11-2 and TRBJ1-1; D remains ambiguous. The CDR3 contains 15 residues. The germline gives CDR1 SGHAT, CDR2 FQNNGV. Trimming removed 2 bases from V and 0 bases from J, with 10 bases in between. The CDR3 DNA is TGTGCCAGCAGCTTACGATCAGTCATGAACACTGAAGCTTTCTTT. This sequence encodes CASSLRSVMNTEAFF. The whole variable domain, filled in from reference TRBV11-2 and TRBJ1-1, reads EAGVAQSPRYKIIEKRQSVAFWCNPISGHATLYWYQQILGQGPKLLIQFQNNGVVDDSQLPKDRFSAERLKGVDSTLKIQPAKLEDSAVYLCASSLRSVMNTEAFFGQGTRLTVV.

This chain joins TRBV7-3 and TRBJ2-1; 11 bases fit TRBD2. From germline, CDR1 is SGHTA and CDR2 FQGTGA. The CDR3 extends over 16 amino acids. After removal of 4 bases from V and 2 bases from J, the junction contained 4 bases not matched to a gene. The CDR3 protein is CASSSLAGGPYNEQFF. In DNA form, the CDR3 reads TGTGCCAGCAGCTCCTTAGCGGGAGGGCCCTACAATGAGCAGTTCTTC.

The CDR3 is CASSWTANSYEQYF. CDR3 nucleotides: TGTGCCAGCAGTTGGACAGCAAACTCCTACGAGCAGTACTTC. This rearrangement joins TRBV6-5 to TRBJ2-7, with D perhaps matching TRBD1 (6 bases). The CDR3 is made up of 14 amino acids. Deletions cut 4 bases from V and 0 bases from J, with 10 bases between. Germline values: CDR1 MNHEY, CDR2 SVGAGI.

This CDR3 reads CATSRVGSGDSYEQYF. CDR3 DNA: TGTGCCACCAGCAGGGTGGGTAGCGGGGATTCCTACGAGCAGTACTTC. V usage is TRBV15 and J usage is TRBJ2-7; 8 bases match TRBD2. The CDR3 consists of 16 residues. Trimming cost V 3 bases and J 1 base; bases outside gene matches: 8. Germline V gene data show CDR1 as LNHNV and CDR2 as YYDKDF (reference sequence).

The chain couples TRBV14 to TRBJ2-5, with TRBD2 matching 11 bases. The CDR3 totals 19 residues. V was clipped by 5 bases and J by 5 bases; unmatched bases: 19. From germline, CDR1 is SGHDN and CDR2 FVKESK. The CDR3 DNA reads TGTGCCAGCAGCGCCACACCTCCTAGCGGGGGGTTCTTCGGGGAGACCCAGTACTTC. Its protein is CASSATPPSGGFFGETQYF.

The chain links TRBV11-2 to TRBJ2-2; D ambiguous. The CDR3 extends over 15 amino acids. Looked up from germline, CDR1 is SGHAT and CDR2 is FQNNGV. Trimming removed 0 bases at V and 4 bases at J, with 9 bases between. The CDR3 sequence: CASSLEPVFTGELFF. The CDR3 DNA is TGTGCCAGCAGCTTAGAACCGGTTTTCACCGGGGAGCTGTTTTTT.

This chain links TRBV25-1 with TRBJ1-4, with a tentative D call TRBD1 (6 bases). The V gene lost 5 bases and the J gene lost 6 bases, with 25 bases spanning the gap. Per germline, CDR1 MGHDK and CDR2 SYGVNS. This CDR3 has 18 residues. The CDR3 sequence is CASSPLRPQGSVYEKLFF. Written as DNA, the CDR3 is TGTGCCAGCAGTCCCCTCCGCCCACAGGGTTCCGTATATGAAAAACTGTTTTTT. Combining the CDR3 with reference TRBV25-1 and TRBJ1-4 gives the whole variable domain EADIYQTPRYLVIGTGKKITLECSQTMGHDKMYWYQQDPGMELHLIHYSYGVNSTEKGDLSSESTVSRIRTEHFPLTLESARPSHTSQYLCASSPLRPQGSVYEKLFFGSGTQLSVL.

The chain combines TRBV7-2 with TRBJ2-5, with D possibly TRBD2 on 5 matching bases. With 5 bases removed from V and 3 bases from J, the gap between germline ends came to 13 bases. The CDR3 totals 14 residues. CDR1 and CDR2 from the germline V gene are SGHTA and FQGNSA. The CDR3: CASSAGERKETQYF. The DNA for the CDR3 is TGTGCCAGCAGCGCCGGGGAGCGGAAAGAGACCCAGTACTTC.

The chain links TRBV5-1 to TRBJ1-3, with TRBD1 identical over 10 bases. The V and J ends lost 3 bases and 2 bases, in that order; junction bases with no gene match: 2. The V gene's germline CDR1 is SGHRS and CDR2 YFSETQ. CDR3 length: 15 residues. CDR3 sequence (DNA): TGCGCCAGCAGCTCAGGACAGGGGGCTGGAAACACCATATATTTT. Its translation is CASSSGQGAGNTIYF. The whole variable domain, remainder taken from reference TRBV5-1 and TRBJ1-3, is KAGVTQTPRYLIKTRGQQVTLSCSPISGHRSVSWYQQTPGQGLQFLFEYFSETQRNKGNFPGRFSGRQFSNSRSEMNVSTLELGDSALYLCASSSGQGAGNTIYFGEGSWLTVV.

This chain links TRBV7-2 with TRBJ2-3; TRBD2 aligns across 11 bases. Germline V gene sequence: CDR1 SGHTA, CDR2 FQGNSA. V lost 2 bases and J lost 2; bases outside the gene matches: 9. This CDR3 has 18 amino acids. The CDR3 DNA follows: TGTGCCAGCAGCTTAAAACCCCTAGCGGGGGGCCTCACAGATACGCAGTATTTT. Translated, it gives CASSLKPLAGGLTDTQYF. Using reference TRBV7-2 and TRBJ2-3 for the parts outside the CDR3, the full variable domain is GAGVSQSPSNKVTEKGKDVELRCDPISGHTALYWYRQSLGQGLEFLIYFQGNSAPDKSGLPSDRFSAERTGGSVSTLTIQRTQQEDSAVYLCASSLKPLAGGLTDTQYFGPGTRLTVL.

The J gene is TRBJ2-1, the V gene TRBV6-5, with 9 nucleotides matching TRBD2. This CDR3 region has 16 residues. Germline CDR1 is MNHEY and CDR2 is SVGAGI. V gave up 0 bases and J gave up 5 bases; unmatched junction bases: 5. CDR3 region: CASSYSVVAGDNEQFF. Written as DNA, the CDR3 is TGTGCCAGCAGTTACTCTGTGGTAGCGGGGGACAATGAGCAGTTCTTC.

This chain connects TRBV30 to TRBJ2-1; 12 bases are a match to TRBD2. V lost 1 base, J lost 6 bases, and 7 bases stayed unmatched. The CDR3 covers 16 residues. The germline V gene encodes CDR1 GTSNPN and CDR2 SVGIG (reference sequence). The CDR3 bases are TGTGCCTGGAGTGGGGCTAGCGGGAGGGCCTTCAATGAGCAGTTCTTC. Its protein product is CAWSGASGRAFNEQFF.

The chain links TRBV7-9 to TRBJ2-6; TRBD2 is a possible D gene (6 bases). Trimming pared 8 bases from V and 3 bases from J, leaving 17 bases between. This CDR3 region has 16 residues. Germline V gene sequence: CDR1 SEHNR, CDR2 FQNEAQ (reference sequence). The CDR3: CASGGAEAGGANVLTF. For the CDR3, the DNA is TGTGCCAGCGGAGGGGCCGAAGCCGGTGGGGCCAACGTCCTGACTTTC.

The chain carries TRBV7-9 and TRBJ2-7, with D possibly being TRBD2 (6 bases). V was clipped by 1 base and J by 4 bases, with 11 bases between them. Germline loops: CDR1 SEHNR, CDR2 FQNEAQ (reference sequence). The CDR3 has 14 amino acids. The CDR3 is CASSLELAVYEQYF. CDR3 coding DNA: TGTGCCAGCAGCTTAGAACTAGCAGTGTACGAGCAGTACTTC.

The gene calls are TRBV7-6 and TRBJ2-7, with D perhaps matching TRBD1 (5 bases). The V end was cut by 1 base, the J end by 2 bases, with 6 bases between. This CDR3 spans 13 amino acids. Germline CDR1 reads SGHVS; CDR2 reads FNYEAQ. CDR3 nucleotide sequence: TGTGCCAGCAGCTTAGGCAGGGCCTACGAGCAGTACTTC. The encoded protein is CASSLGRAYEQYF. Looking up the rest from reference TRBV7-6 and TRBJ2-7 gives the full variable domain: GAGVSQSPRYKVTKRGQDVALRCDPISGHVSLYWYRQALGQGPEFLTYFNYEAQQDKSGLPNDRFSAERPEGSISTLTIQRTEQRDSAMYRCASSLGRAYEQYFGPGTRLTVT.

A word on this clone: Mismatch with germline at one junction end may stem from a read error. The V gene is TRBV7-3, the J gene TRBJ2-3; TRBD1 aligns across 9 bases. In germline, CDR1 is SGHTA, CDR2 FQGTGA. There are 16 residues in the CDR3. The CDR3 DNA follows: TGTGCCAGCAGCTTAGGTGGGGACAGGGTGACAGATGCGCAGTATTTT. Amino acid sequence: CASSLGGDRVTDAQYF.

Here the CDR3 reads CASSYTPNQPQHF. The CDR3 DNA follows: TGTGCCAGCTCTTACACCCCCAATCAGCCCCAGCATTTT. The chain carries TRBV2 and TRBJ1-5; D is undetermined. Per germline, CDR1 SNHLY and CDR2 FYNNEI. The CDR3 spans 13 residues. Trimming took 8 bases from V and 3 from J, leaving 11 bases between them.

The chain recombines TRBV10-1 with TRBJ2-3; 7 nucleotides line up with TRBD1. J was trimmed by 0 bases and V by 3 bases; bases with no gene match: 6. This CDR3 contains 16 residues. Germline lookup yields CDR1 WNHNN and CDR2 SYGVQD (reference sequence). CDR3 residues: CASSERDSKSTDTQYF. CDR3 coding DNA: TGCGCCAGCAGTGAACGGGACAGCAAAAGCACAGATACGCAGTATTTT.